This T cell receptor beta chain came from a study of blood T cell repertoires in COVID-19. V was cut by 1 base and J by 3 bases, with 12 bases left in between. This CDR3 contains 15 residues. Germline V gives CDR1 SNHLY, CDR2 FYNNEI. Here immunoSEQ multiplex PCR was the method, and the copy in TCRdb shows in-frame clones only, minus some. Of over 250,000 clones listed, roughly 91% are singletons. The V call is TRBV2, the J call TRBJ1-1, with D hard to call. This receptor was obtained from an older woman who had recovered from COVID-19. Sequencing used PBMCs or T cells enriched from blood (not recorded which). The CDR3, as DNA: TGTGCCAGCAGTGAAGATGTAACGGGATACACTGAAGCTTTCTTT. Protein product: CASSEDVTGYTEAFF. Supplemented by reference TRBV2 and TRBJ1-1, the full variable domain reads EPEVTQTPSHQVTQMGQEVILRCVPISNHLYFYWYRQILGQKVEFLVSFYNNEISEKSEIFDDQFSVERPDGSNFTLKIRSTKLEDSAMYFCASSEDVTGYTEAFFGQGTRLTVV.